Below, 5 T cell receptor beta chains from the same sample are listed, as sequenced in a study of blood T cell repertoires in COVID-19. Data came from immunoSEQ multiplex PCR; TCRdb stores just in-frame clones and leaves some out. Here the sample spans about 46,000 clones, around 87% being singletons. The sample was peripheral blood. The receptors stem from a human donor in a cohort sampled during active COVID-19.

The chain couples TRBV6-2 or TRBV6-3 to TRBJ2-7; 7 nucleotides match TRBD2. Germline values: CDR1 MNHEY, CDR2 SVGEGT. The CDR3 contains 15 residues. V gave up 0 bases and J gave up 3 bases; unmatched junction bases: 5. CDR3 in amino acids: CASSYSWTRVYEQYF. The CDR3 region has the DNA TGTGCCAGCAGTTACTCCTGGACTAGGGTCTACGAGCAGTACTTC.

V gene TRBV11-3 combines with J gene TRBJ2-7; 9 bases map to TRBD1. The J segment lost 2 bases and the V segment lost 5 bases, leaving 4 bases of the junction unmatched. Germline-derived CDR1 and CDR2 are SGHNT and YENEEA. The CDR3 totals 14 residues. Written as DNA, the CDR3 is TGTGCCAGCAGCCCTCGACAGGGGGCCTACGAGCAGTACTTC. It yields the protein CASSPRQGAYEQYF.

This clone turned up a few times. The chain recombines TRBV7-8 with TRBJ2-7, with a weak D call TRBD2 (6 bases). Germline assignment: CDR1 SGHVS and CDR2 FQNEAQ. V lost 7 bases and J 5 bases, leaving 15 bases between the germline ends. The CDR3 is 13 residues long. For the CDR3, the DNA is TGTGCCAGCAAAACGCCTGGAGGGGACGAGCAGTACTTC. It encodes CASKTPGGDEQYF. Combining the CDR3 with reference TRBV7-8 and TRBJ2-7 gives the whole variable domain GAGVSQSPRYKVAKRGQDVALRCDPISGHVSLFWYQQALGQGPEFLTYFQNEAQLDKSGLPSDRFFAERPEGSVSTLKIQRTQQEDSAVYLCASKTPGGDEQYFGPGTRLTVT.

V is TRBV18 and J is TRBJ1-1; the match to TRBD1 covers 7 bases. In germline, CDR1 is KGHSH, CDR2 LQKENI. Trimming removed 3 bases from V and 0 bases from J; junction bases left unmatched: 4. The CDR3 spans 15 residues. Here the CDR3 DNA reads TGTGCCAGCTCACCCTTGGGACAGATGAACACTGAAGCTTTCTTT. This codes for CASSPLGQMNTEAFF.

The V and J genes are TRBV19 and TRBJ1-5; D is perhaps TRBD1 (5 bases). Germline V gene data show CDR1 as LNHDA and CDR2 as SQIVND (reference sequence). This CDR3 is 15 amino acids long. The V and J ends lost 6 bases and 0 bases respectively, with 12 bases between them. CDR3: CASRPLGDSNQPQHF. In DNA, the CDR3 is TGTGCCAGTAGACCCCTAGGGGATAGCAATCAGCCCCAGCATTTT.